One sample yielded the 21 T cell receptor beta chains listed below, sequenced in a study of beta chain features in type 1 diabetes. Sequencing targeted expressed TCRB transcripts, as all isolated RNA had been reverse transcribed. The repertoire was sequenced with immunoSEQ multiplex PCR; TCRdb's copy has only in-frame clones and lacks some. The sample lists a few hundred thousand clones, around 13% seen once, with approximately 0.015% in the top ten. Sequencing was carried out using naive CD4+ T cells from blood. The source of these receptors is a man younger than 30 in good health.

This clone was recorded a few times. The junction departs from the called germline gene at one end, perhaps through a read error. The J gene is TRBJ1-2, the V gene TRBV5-4, with a tentative D call TRBD1 (6 bases). Germline V CDR1 and CDR2: SGHNT, YYREEE (reference sequence). This CDR3 region has 12 residues. This chain's CDR3 is CASSQPRGELGF. The DNA for the CDR3 is TGTGCCAGCAGCCAACCCAGGGGCGAACTGGGCTTC. Based on the CDR3 plus reference TRBV5-4 and TRBJ1-2, the full variable domain is ETGVTQSPTHLIKTRGQQVTLRCSSQSGHNTVSWYQQALGQGPQFIFQYYREEENGRGNFPPRFSGLQFPNYSSELNVNALELDDSALYLCASSQPRGELGFGSGTRLTVV.

This clone has more than one count but fewer than ten. The CDR3 protein is CASSSLSSYNEQFF. DNA of the CDR3: TGTGCCAGCAGCTCTCTCAGCTCCTACAATGAGCAGTTCTTC. The chain couples TRBV11-3 to TRBJ2-1; D ambiguous. The V gene lost 4 bases and the J gene lost 0 bases, with 7 bases spanning the gap. CDR3 length: 14 residues. CDR1 is SGHNT, CDR2 YENEEA, per germline.

This clone has a handful of counts. V usage is TRBV6-1 and J usage is TRBJ2-2, with 8 nucleotides matching TRBD2. The trim removed 2 bases at V and 4 bases at J, leaving 0 bases unmatched. This CDR3 comprises 14 residues. CDR1 is MNHNS and CDR2 is SASEGT in the germline V gene. The CDR3 DNA follows: TGTGCCAGCAGTGAACTAGCGGGCACCGGGGAGCTGTTTTTT. This translates into CASSELAGTGELFF.

About this clone itself: The CDR3 carries no conserved terminal phenylalanine or tryptophan, so it likely arises from a read error. It is unclear where the CDR3 begins or ends on the DNA, so no DNA is shown, and the CDR3 is as TCRdb lists it. The chain has TRBV29-1 and TRBJ2-7; TRBD2, as called in the table, went unchecked against the DNA. Ends included, the CDR3 has 8 residues. CDR1 is SQVTM, CDR2 ANQGSEA, per germline. This CDR3 reads CSVEDPPL.

This clone was observed a few times. This chain connects TRBV13 to TRBJ2-7; TRBD2 is a possible D gene (5 bases). The germline gives CDR1 PRHDT, CDR2 FYEKMQ (reference sequence). The CDR3 has 12 amino acids. Trimming took off 4 bases at V and 7 bases at J, with 11 bases between the two ends. Here the CDR3 reads CASSYRSGEQYF. The CDR3 bases are TGTGCCAGCAGCTACCGTTCGGGGGAGCAGTACTTC.

This clone was observed a handful of times. V and J are TRBV30 and TRBJ2-2; 7 bases match TRBD1. J was trimmed by 1 base and V by 6 bases; bases with no gene match: 5. The CDR3 extends over 14 amino acids. Germline-derived CDR1 and CDR2 are GTSNPN and SVGIG (reference sequence). CDR3 coding DNA: TGTGCCTGTCGCAGGGGGATGAACACCGGGGAGCTGTTTTTT. Residues: CACRRGMNTGELFF.

This clone showed up just a few times. V is TRBV28 and J is TRBJ1-2; 10 bases match TRBD1. CDR1 and CDR2 (germline): MDHEN, SYDVKM. This CDR3 contains 14 residues. The J segment lost 6 bases and the V segment lost 6 bases, leaving 7 bases of the junction unmatched. The CDR3 nucleotides are TGTGCCAGCAGCACCGGGACAGGGGAACATGGCTACACCTTC. Protein sequence: CASSTGTGEHGYTF.

This clone has just a few counts. The chain combines TRBV5-1 with TRBJ2-7, with 8 bases matching TRBD1. V lost 3 bases to trimming and J lost 0 bases; unmatched junction nucleotides: 8. This CDR3 has 16 amino acids. Germline V gene sequence: CDR1 SGHRS, CDR2 YFSETQ. The CDR3 spells CASSYGTGLGSYEQYF. The CDR3 DNA sequence: TGCGCCAGCAGCTATGGGACAGGCCTTGGCTCCTACGAGCAGTACTTC.

A few counts support this clone. The rearrangement links TRBV19 to TRBJ2-7; 10 bases map to TRBD1. V lost 6 bases and J lost 3; bases outside the gene matches: 2. The CDR3 has 13 amino acids. Looked up from germline, CDR1 is LNHDA and CDR2 is SQIVND (reference sequence). This chain's CDR3 is CASSRDRGYEQYF. The CDR3 nucleotides are TGTGCCAGTAGCCGGGACAGGGGCTACGAGCAGTACTTC.

The chain has TRBV25-1 and TRBJ1-2, with TRBD1 matching over 7 bases. The CDR3 totals 13 residues. Trimming took 6 bases from V and 2 from J; bases not matched to a gene: 3. Germline values: CDR1 MGHDK, CDR2 SYGVNS. As DNA, the CDR3 is TGTGCCAGCAGAGGACAGGACAACTATGGCTACACCTTC. Protein product: CASRGQDNYGYTF.

There are a few counts of this clone. J is TRBJ1-4 and V is TRBV29-1, with D uncertain. CDR3 length equals 13 residues. Germline CDR1 SQVTM, CDR2 ANQGSEA. V was trimmed by 2 bases and J by 2 bases, leaving 6 bases between them. Written as DNA, the CDR3 is TGCAGCGTTGAATCCGGGACTAATGAAAAACTGTTTTTT. Amino acids: CSVESGTNEKLFF.

The table lists this clone with a few counts. The chain has TRBV27 and TRBJ1-4; maybe TRBD1 (6 bases). V lost 6 bases and J 3 bases, leaving 11 bases between the germline ends. CDR1 and CDR2 from the germline V gene are MNHEY and SMNVEV (reference sequence). CDR3 length equals 14 residues. CDR3 sequence reads: CASSLQGSNEKLFF. The CDR3 DNA sequence: TGTGCCAGCAGCCTACAGGGATCTAATGAAAAACTGTTTTTT.

The rearrangement uses TRBV5-1 and TRBJ1-2; D is ambiguous. Trimming pared 7 bases from V and 4 bases from J, leaving 11 bases between. There are 12 residues in the CDR3. Germline V CDR1 and CDR2: SGHRS, YFSETQ. CDR3 coding DNA: TGCGCCAGCGGAGACCTAAGCTATGGCTACACCTTC. Translation gives CASGDLSYGYTF. Together with reference TRBV5-1 and TRBJ1-2, the CDR3 gives the full variable domain: KAGVTQTPRYLIKTRGQQVTLSCSPISGHRSVSWYQQTPGQGLQFLFEYFSETQRNKGNFPGRFSGRQFSNSRSEMNVSTLELGDSALYLCASGDLSYGYTFGSGTRLTVV.

The chain combines TRBV5-4 with TRBJ2-7; D gene uncertain. Trimming took off 1 base at V and 0 bases at J, with 8 bases between the two ends. Germline V lookup: CDR1 SGHNT, CDR2 YYREEE (reference sequence). CDR3 length: 14 residues. The CDR3 spells CASSLFQSSYEQYF. The CDR3 bases are TGTGCCAGCAGCTTGTTTCAGTCCTCCTACGAGCAGTACTTC.

This rearrangement joins TRBV30 to TRBJ2-1, with 9 bases fitting TRBD1. V dropped 3 bases and J dropped 7; count of bases not matched to a gene: 10. There are 15 residues in the CDR3. Germline V lookup: CDR1 GTSNPN, CDR2 SVGIG (reference sequence). As DNA, the CDR3 is TGTGCCTGGAGCCCCGGGACAGGGATCCGGAATGAGCAGTTCTTC. Its translation is CAWSPGTGIRNEQFF.

In this sample, this clone turned up a few times. The chain uses TRBV23-1 and TRBJ1-2; no reliable D call. TRBV23-1 is treated as an ORF (open reading frame) with a function not yet certain. With 8 bases removed from V and 0 bases from J, the gap between germline ends came to 19 bases. This CDR3 is 16 amino acids long. Written as DNA, the CDR3 is TGCGCCAGCCGCTCCCCCCAGGAACGGTCTAACTATGGCTACACCTTC. Translating gives CASRSPQERSNYGYTF.

This clone was picked up a small number of times. The rearrangement uses TRBV23-1 and TRBJ2-7; 8 bases match TRBD1. TRBV23-1 is an ORF; its function is uncertain. V dropped 0 bases and J dropped 1; count of bases not matched to a gene: 2. This CDR3 region has 15 residues. The CDR3 nucleotides read TGCGCCAGCAGTCAATCCGGACAGGGTTCCTACGAGCAGTACTTC. Translating gives CASSQSGQGSYEQYF.

The chain recombines TRBV10-3 with TRBJ2-7, with 12 positions matching TRBD1. The length of the CDR3 is 15 residues. CDR1 is ENHRY, CDR2 SYGVKD, per germline. The trim removed 6 bases at V and 4 bases at J, leaving 7 bases unmatched. This chain's CDR3 is CAIRESGQGAYEQYF. The CDR3 coding sequence is TGTGCCATCAGAGAATCGGGACAGGGGGCTTACGAGCAGTACTTC.

The V and J genes are TRBV30 and TRBJ2-7; 9 bases match TRBD1. The V segment lost 5 bases and the J segment 0 bases; nucleotides outside the gene matches: 8. The CDR3 covers 15 residues. Germline V gives CDR1 GTSNPN, CDR2 SVGIG (reference sequence). This CDR3 reads CAWGKRTGASYEQYF. CDR3 DNA: TGTGCCTGGGGTAAACGGACAGGGGCCTCCTACGAGCAGTACTTC.

This clone showed up just a few times. The chain links TRBV9 to TRBJ2-5; 8 bases are a match to TRBD2. Germline CDR1 reads SGDLS; CDR2 reads YYNGEE. Trimming at V came to 0 bases and at J to 2 bases, leaving 6 bases not matched to a gene. CDR3 length equals 16 residues. The CDR3 nucleotides read TGTGCCAGCAGCGTAGGTACTAGCGGATATCAAGAGACCCAGTACTTC. It yields the protein CASSVGTSGYQETQYF.

This chain joins TRBV7-2 and TRBJ1-6; maybe TRBD1 (6 bases). CDR3 length: 14 residues. Germline V lookup: CDR1 SGHTA, CDR2 FQGNSA. The germline V and J ends were trimmed by 1 base and 6 bases, with 7 bases remaining between them. CDR3 region: CASSLGTVNSPLHF. DNA of the CDR3: TGTGCCAGCAGCTTAGGGACAGTTAATTCACCCCTCCACTTT.